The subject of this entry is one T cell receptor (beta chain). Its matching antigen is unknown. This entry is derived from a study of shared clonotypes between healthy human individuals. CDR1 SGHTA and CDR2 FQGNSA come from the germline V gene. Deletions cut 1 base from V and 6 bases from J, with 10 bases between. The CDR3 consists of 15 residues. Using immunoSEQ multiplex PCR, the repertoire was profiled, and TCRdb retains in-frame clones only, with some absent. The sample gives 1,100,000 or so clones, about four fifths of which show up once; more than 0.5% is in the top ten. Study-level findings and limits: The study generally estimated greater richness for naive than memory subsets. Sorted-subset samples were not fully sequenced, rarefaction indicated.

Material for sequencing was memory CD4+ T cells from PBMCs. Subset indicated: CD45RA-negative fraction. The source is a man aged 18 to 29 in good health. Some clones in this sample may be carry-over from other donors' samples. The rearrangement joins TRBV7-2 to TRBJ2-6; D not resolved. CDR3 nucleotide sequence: TGTGCCAGCAGCTTAGGACACGGTGCGGCCAACGTCCTGACTTTC. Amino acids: CASSLGHGAANVLTF. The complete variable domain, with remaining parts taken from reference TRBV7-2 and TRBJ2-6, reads GAGVSQSPSNKVTEKGKDVELRCDPISGHTALYWYRQSLGQGLEFLIYFQGNSAPDKSGLPSDRFSAERTGGSVSTLTIQRTQQEDSAVYLCASSLGHGAANVLTFGAGSRLTVL.